The entry that follows covers one T cell receptor (beta chain) sequence. Its cognate antigen is unknown. The entry originates in a study of T cell responses to AZD1222 COVID-19 vaccine. The germline gives CDR1 LGHNA, CDR2 YSLEER. The ends were cut back, 1 base at V and 8 bases at J, with 11 bases in the middle. The CDR3 is 14 amino acids. This table comes from immunoSEQ multiplex PCR, and its TCRdb copy is limited to in-frame clones, with some not included. The sample consists of about 180,000 clones, 80% to 90% of them appearing once. Study-wide results and caveats: The span of vaccine-associated CD4 TCRs extended across spike, with dominance at 160-218 and 743-854. In a largely white British group with more females than males, clonal diversity was possibly underestimated.

Sequencing was performed on peripheral blood, taken on day 0 of AZD1222 vaccination. The chain links TRBV4-3 to TRBJ1-4; D gene ambiguous. The source is an adult in good health. The CDR3 coding sequence is TGCGCCAGCAGCCAAGGTCCGGGTGGGGAAAAACTGTTTTTT. Protein: CASSQGPGGEKLFF.